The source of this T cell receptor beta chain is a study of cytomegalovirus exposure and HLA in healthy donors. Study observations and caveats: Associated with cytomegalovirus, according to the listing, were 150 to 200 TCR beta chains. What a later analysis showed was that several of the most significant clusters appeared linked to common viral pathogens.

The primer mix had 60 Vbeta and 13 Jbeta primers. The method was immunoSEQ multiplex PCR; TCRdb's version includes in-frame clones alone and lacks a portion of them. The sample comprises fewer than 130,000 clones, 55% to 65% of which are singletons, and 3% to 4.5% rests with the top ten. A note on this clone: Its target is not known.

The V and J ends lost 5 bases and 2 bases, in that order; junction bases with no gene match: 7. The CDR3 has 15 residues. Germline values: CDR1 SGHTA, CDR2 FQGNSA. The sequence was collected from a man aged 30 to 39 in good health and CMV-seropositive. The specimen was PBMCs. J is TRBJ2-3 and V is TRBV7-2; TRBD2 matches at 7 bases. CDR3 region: CASSSGDYSTDTQYF. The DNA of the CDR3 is TGTGCCAGCAGCAGCGGGGACTATTCCACAGATACGCAGTATTTT.